These T cell receptor beta chains were read from a single sample in a study of OX40 agonist ivuxolimab in advanced cancers. Libraries were prepared by immunoSEQ multiplex PCR; TCRdb keeps only in-frame clonotypes and omits some of them. The sample shows 65,000 to 85,000 clones, around nine tenths of them seen only once. Sequenced here: CD4+ or CD8+ T cells sorted from blood, sampled in a trial of the OX40 agonist ivuxolimab. Every receptor here comes from an adult with an advanced solid tumor such as melanoma, head and neck, liver or kidney cancer. CDR3s include the opening cysteine and the closing phenylalanine or tryptophan. D genes are given only for firm matches.

v_call | d_call | cdr3_aa
TRBV21-1 | - | CACYGYTF
TRBV4-3 | - | CASSQDFGRETQYF
TRBV6-5 | - | CASCSGASGTQYF
TRBV6-5 | TRBD1 | CASSWGQGRDGELFF
TRBV7-9 | - | CASSLEPNKVAFF
TRBV6-5 | - | CASSSLAGNTIYF
TRBV9 | - | CASSAPRGGGYNEQFF
TRBV10-3 | TRBD1 | CAISESFGTGSTNEKLFF
TRBV5-4 | - | CASSLRGSETQYF
TRBV7-8 | TRBD2 | CASSQALAGASSYNEQFF